This TCR beta chain was identified during a study of Ad26.COV2.S vaccination and SARS-CoV-2 variants. Study background: Administration of Ad26.COV2.S was intramuscular, either once or twice 56 days apart.

Regarding this clone: Its antigen remains unidentified.

The CDR3 extends over 16 amino acids. V lost 0 bases, J lost 7 bases, and 6 bases stayed unmatched. Germline CDR1 SGDLS, CDR2 YYNGEE. The treatment is: roughly 18 received Ad26.COV2.S at low or high dose, single or two shots; about 5 received placebo; per-sample allocation not given. Day 63 after the first injection of vaccine or placebo was the sampling time. Boston provided a donor who was an adult aged 18-55 years. Whole-study findings and limits: There was reportedly substantial breadth in spike-specific CD8+ and CD4+ T cell responses after vaccination.

Repertoires were generated with immunoSEQ multiplex PCR, while TCRdb's copy carries only in-frame clones and drops some. Of more than 250,000 clones listed, around 87% are singletons. The chain has TRBV9 and TRBJ1-6, with 8 nucleotides matching TRBD1. The sample here was peripheral blood, taken in a trial of Ad26.COV2.S vaccine versus placebo. The origin of this receptor is a person between 18 and 65 years old who received the Ad26.COV2.S COVID-19 vaccine or a placebo. The CDR3: CASSVALDRGNSPLHF. In DNA, the CDR3 is TGTGCCAGCAGCGTAGCCCTTGACAGGGGAAATTCACCCCTCCACTTT.